A selection of T cell receptor beta chains follows, all from one sample in a study of T-cell memory formation after mild COVID-19. MiXCR was run by TCRdb on the 5' RACE reads, yielding one entry per CDR3 protein. The sample has over 450,000 distinct CDR3 sequences; roughly 20% are singletons. Sequencing was done on a sample of PBMCs or a T cell subset sorted from them (not recorded which). These receptors originate from an adult woman who had mild COVID-19 (a few samples of this study predate the infection). Cell type and time point are not known. The CDR3 runs from the conserved cysteine through the conserved F or W. A D gene is named only where the DNA matches it firmly. Expanded clones get a size class; other rows say once, few or many, or leave the size out.

clone size: .; CDR3 length: 12; V gene: TRBV12-3/TRBV12-4; J gene: TRBJ1-2; D gene: .; CDR3 protein: CASSFGGPGYTF; CDR3 DNA: TGTGCCAGCAGTTTTGGCGGGCCTGGCTACACCTTC
clone size: .; CDR3 length: 15; V gene: TRBV27; J gene: TRBJ2-5; D gene: TRBD1; CDR3 protein: CASSSLGQGQSTQYF; CDR3 DNA: TGTGCCAGCAGTTCCCTGGGACAGGGTCAATCGACCCAGTACTTC
clone size: .; CDR3 length: 15; V gene: TRBV7-3; J gene: TRBJ2-1; D gene: TRBD2; CDR3 protein: CASSLIAGVGNEQFF; CDR3 DNA: TGTGCCAGCAGCTTAATAGCGGGAGTGGGCAATGAGCAGTTCTTC
clone size: .; CDR3 length: 14; V gene: TRBV5-1; J gene: TRBJ2-7; D gene: .; CDR3 protein: CASRDGAGLYEQYF; CDR3 DNA: TGCGCCAGCCGGGACGGGGCAGGGTTATACGAGCAGTACTTC
clone size: few; CDR3 length: 13; V gene: TRBV25-1; J gene: TRBJ2-5; D gene: .; CDR3 protein: CASRWGAQETQYF; CDR3 DNA: TGTGCCAGCAGATGGGGGGCGCAGGAGACCCAGTACTTC
clone size: .; CDR3 length: 17; V gene: TRBV20-1; J gene: TRBJ2-7; D gene: TRBD1; CDR3 protein: CSAGGRSDGTGHYEQYF; CDR3 DNA: TGCAGTGCGGGGGGCCGCTCCGATGGGACAGGGCACTACGAGCAGTACTTC
clone size: .; CDR3 length: 15; V gene: TRBV15; J gene: TRBJ2-7; D gene: TRBD1; CDR3 protein: CATSRAGQGAGEQYF; CDR3 DNA: TGTGCCACCAGCAGGGCCGGACAGGGGGCGGGAGAGCAGTACTTC
clone size: few; CDR3 length: 15; V gene: TRBV7-9; J gene: TRBJ2-1; D gene: .; CDR3 protein: CASSFRRSGYNEQFF; CDR3 DNA: TGTGCCAGCAGCTTCAGGAGATCAGGATACAATGAGCAGTTCTTC
clone size: .; CDR3 length: 16; V gene: TRBV9; J gene: TRBJ2-2; D gene: .; CDR3 protein: CASSARQAPSTGELFF; CDR3 DNA: TGTGCCAGCAGCGCAAGACAGGCACCGTCCACCGGGGAGCTGTTTTTT
clone size: many; CDR3 length: 14; V gene: TRBV5-1; J gene: TRBJ1-1; D gene: .; CDR3 protein: CASSLSSGARGAFF; CDR3 DNA: TGCGCCAGCAGCTTGAGCTCCGGGGCCCGCGGAGCTTTCTTT
clone size: few; CDR3 length: 15; V gene: TRBV5-4; J gene: TRBJ2-3; D gene: .; CDR3 protein: CASSLGQVSTDTQYF; CDR3 DNA: TGTGCCAGCAGCTTGGGACAGGTTAGCACAGATACGCAGTATTTT
clone size: .; CDR3 length: 13; V gene: TRBV7-9; J gene: TRBJ2-7; D gene: .; CDR3 protein: CASSYGGLYEQYF; CDR3 DNA: TGTGCCAGCAGCTATGGGGGGTTGTACGAGCAGTACTTC
clone size: .; CDR3 length: 16; V gene: TRBV7-9; J gene: TRBJ2-5; D gene: .; CDR3 protein: CASSPKDYKYQETQYF; CDR3 DNA: TGTGCCAGCAGCCCGAAGGACTACAAGTACCAAGAGACCCAGTACTTC
clone size: many; CDR3 length: 15; V gene: TRBV12-3/TRBV12-4; J gene: TRBJ2-3; D gene: .; CDR3 protein: CASSSGTSSTDTQYF; CDR3 DNA: TGTGCCAGCAGTTCCGGGACTTCTAGCACAGATACGCAGTATTTT
clone size: few; CDR3 length: 15; V gene: TRBV20-1; J gene: TRBJ2-1; D gene: TRBD2; CDR3 protein: CSANLLAGQLNEQFF; CDR3 DNA: TGCAGTGCTAATTTACTAGCGGGCCAACTCAATGAGCAGTTCTTC
clone size: few; CDR3 length: 16; V gene: TRBV7-3; J gene: TRBJ2-2; D gene: .; CDR3 protein: CASSQIPRGFTGELFF; CDR3 DNA: TGTGCCAGCAGCCAAATCCCTAGGGGTTTCACCGGGGAGCTGTTTTTT
clone size: .; CDR3 length: 14; V gene: TRBV29-1; J gene: TRBJ1-1; D gene: TRBD1; CDR3 protein: CSVARRGRYTEAFF; CDR3 DNA: TGCAGCGTTGCACGCAGGGGGCGTTACACTGAAGCTTTCTTT
clone size: few; CDR3 length: 13; V gene: TRBV5-6; J gene: TRBJ2-7; D gene: .; CDR3 protein: CASSLEGRFEQYF; CDR3 DNA: TGTGCCAGCAGCTTGGAGGGGCGCTTCGAGCAGTACTTC
clone size: many; CDR3 length: 13; V gene: TRBV7-8; J gene: TRBJ2-2; D gene: .; CDR3 protein: CASSLGWAGELFF; CDR3 DNA: TGTGCCAGCAGCTTAGGGTGGGCCGGGGAGCTGTTTTTT
clone size: few; CDR3 length: 13; V gene: TRBV7-9; J gene: TRBJ2-5; D gene: .; CDR3 protein: CASSLPNQETQYF; CDR3 DNA: TGTGCCAGCAGCTTGCCAAATCAAGAGACCCAGTACTTC
clone size: .; CDR3 length: 14; V gene: TRBV19; J gene: TRBJ1-1; D gene: .; CDR3 protein: CASSTSGLWTEAFF; CDR3 DNA: TGTGCCAGTAGTACCTCAGGGCTGTGGACTGAAGCTTTCTTT
clone size: few; CDR3 length: 14; V gene: TRBV12-3/TRBV12-4; J gene: TRBJ2-7; D gene: .; CDR3 protein: CASRIAGGPVEQYF; CDR3 DNA: TGTGCCAGCAGAATAGCCGGGGGGCCCGTCGAGCAGTACTTC
clone size: .; CDR3 length: 11; V gene: TRBV20-1; J gene: TRBJ2-3; D gene: .; CDR3 protein: CSAPQWDTQYF; CDR3 DNA: TGCAGTGCACCCCAGTGGGATACGCAGTATTTT
clone size: .; CDR3 length: 12; V gene: TRBV2; J gene: TRBJ2-7; D gene: TRBD2; CDR3 protein: CAIAGEYNEQYF; CDR3 DNA: TGTGCCATAGCGGGAGAGTACAACGAGCAGTACTTC
clone size: .; CDR3 length: 16; V gene: TRBV9; J gene: TRBJ2-1; D gene: TRBD2; CDR3 protein: CASSATPRTSNNEQFF; CDR3 DNA: TGTGCCAGCAGCGCTACCCCACGGACTAGCAACAATGAGCAGTTCTTC
clone size: .; CDR3 length: 15; V gene: TRBV7-2; J gene: TRBJ1-3; D gene: TRBD1; CDR3 protein: CASSWRTGGGNTIYF; CDR3 DNA: TGTGCCAGCAGCTGGAGAACAGGGGGTGGAAACACCATATATTTT
clone size: .; CDR3 length: 14; V gene: TRBV29-1; J gene: TRBJ1-2; D gene: TRBD1; CDR3 protein: CSVKLTGGHYGYTF; CDR3 DNA: TGCAGCGTAAAACTGACAGGGGGCCACTATGGCTACACCTTC
clone size: .; CDR3 length: 16; V gene: TRBV7-3; J gene: TRBJ1-1; D gene: .; CDR3 protein: CASSPIQRDHGTEAFF; CDR3 DNA: TGTGCCAGCAGCCCAATACAGCGGGACCATGGCACTGAAGCTTTCTTT
clone size: few; CDR3 length: 13; V gene: TRBV2; J gene: TRBJ1-5; D gene: .; CDR3 protein: CASTSTGFQPQHF; CDR3 DNA: TGTGCCAGCACTTCCACAGGGTTTCAGCCCCAGCATTTT
clone size: few; CDR3 length: 20; V gene: TRBV6-5; J gene: TRBJ2-3; D gene: TRBD2; CDR3 protein: CASRQISGRAFGEGTDTQYF; CDR3 DNA: TGTGCCAGCAGACAGATTAGCGGGAGGGCCTTCGGGGAGGGCACAGATACGCAGTATTTT
clone size: .; CDR3 length: 16; V gene: TRBV7-9; J gene: TRBJ2-2; D gene: TRBD2; CDR3 protein: CASSASSGRTTGELFF; CDR3 DNA: TGTGCCAGCAGCGCGAGTAGCGGGAGAACGACCGGGGAGCTGTTTTTT
clone size: few; CDR3 length: 14; V gene: TRBV6-2/TRBV6-3; J gene: TRBJ2-3; D gene: TRBD2; CDR3 protein: CASTSLAEGHTQYF; CDR3 DNA: TGTGCCAGCACTTCACTAGCGGAGGGCCATACGCAGTATTTT
clone size: .; CDR3 length: 11; V gene: TRBV12-3/TRBV12-4; J gene: TRBJ2-7; D gene: .; CDR3 protein: CASSFVDEQYF; CDR3 DNA: TGTGCCAGCAGTTTTGTCGACGAGCAGTACTTC
clone size: few; CDR3 length: 18; V gene: TRBV6-5; J gene: TRBJ2-7; D gene: .; CDR3 protein: CASSRPGPTLGGSYEQYF; CDR3 DNA: TGTGCCAGCAGCCGACCGGGACCGACTTTAGGGGGCTCCTACGAGCAGTACTTC
clone size: .; CDR3 length: 15; V gene: TRBV11-2; J gene: TRBJ2-3; D gene: .; CDR3 protein: CASSFGTTSTDTQYF; CDR3 DNA: TGTGCCAGCAGCTTCGGGACCACTAGCACAGATACGCAGTATTTT
clone size: many; CDR3 length: 13; V gene: TRBV27; J gene: TRBJ2-7; D gene: .; CDR3 protein: CASSLSASYEQYF; CDR3 DNA: TGTGCCAGCAGTTTATCGGCGTCCTACGAGCAGTACTTC
clone size: few; CDR3 length: 16; V gene: TRBV11-2; J gene: TRBJ1-1; D gene: .; CDR3 protein: CASSPSGRGVGTEAFF; CDR3 DNA: TGTGCCAGCAGCCCCAGTGGTCGGGGGGTGGGCACTGAAGCTTTCTTT
clone size: .; CDR3 length: 20; V gene: TRBV25-1; J gene: TRBJ2-3; D gene: .; CDR3 protein: CASRGQDIGLGPTSTDTQYF; CDR3 DNA: TGTGCCAGCAGGGGGCAGGACATCGGACTGGGACCCACGTCCACAGATACGCAGTATTTT
clone size: .; CDR3 length: 11; V gene: TRBV2; J gene: TRBJ2-3; D gene: .; CDR3 protein: CASKVGDTQYF; CDR3 DNA: TGTGCCAGCAAGGTTGGGGATACGCAGTATTTT
clone size: .; CDR3 length: 16; V gene: TRBV15; J gene: TRBJ2-7; D gene: .; CDR3 protein: CATSRGKGNPPYEQYF; CDR3 DNA: TGTGCCACCAGCAGAGGTAAAGGGAATCCCCCCTACGAGCAGTACTTC
clone size: few; CDR3 length: 18; V gene: TRBV7-9; J gene: TRBJ2-1; D gene: .; CDR3 protein: CASSLVFLAESSYNEQFF; CDR3 DNA: TGTGCCAGCAGCTTAGTGTTTTTGGCCGAGAGCTCCTACAATGAGCAGTTCTTC
clone size: .; CDR3 length: 14; V gene: TRBV25-1; J gene: TRBJ2-7; D gene: .; CDR3 protein: CASSPRGGLGEQYF; CDR3 DNA: TGTGCCAGCAGTCCCCGGGGAGGTCTGGGTGAGCAGTACTTC
clone size: .; CDR3 length: 15; V gene: TRBV6-5; J gene: TRBJ2-1; D gene: TRBD2; CDR3 protein: CASSTGTSANNEQFF; CDR3 DNA: TGTGCCAGCAGCACCGGGACTAGCGCCAACAATGAGCAGTTCTTC
clone size: many; CDR3 length: 11; V gene: TRBV30; J gene: TRBJ2-7; D gene: .; CDR3 protein: CACGRAHEQYF; CDR3 DNA: TGTGCCTGTGGGCGGGCACACGAGCAGTACTTC
clone size: .; CDR3 length: 16; V gene: TRBV18; J gene: TRBJ1-5; D gene: .; CDR3 protein: CASSPRGPGANQPQHF; CDR3 DNA: TGTGCCAGCTCACCCCGTGGACCGGGGGCTAATCAGCCCCAGCATTTT